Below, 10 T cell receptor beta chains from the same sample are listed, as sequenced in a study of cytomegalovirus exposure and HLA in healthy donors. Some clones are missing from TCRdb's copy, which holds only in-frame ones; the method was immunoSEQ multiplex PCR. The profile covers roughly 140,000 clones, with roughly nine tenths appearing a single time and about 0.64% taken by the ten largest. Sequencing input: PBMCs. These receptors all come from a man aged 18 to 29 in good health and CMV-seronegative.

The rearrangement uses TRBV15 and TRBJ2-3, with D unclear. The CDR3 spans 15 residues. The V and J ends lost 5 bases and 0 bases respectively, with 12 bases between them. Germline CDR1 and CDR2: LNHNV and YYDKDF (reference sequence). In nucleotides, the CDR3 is TGTGCCACCAGCGCGCACGTTAGTAGCACAGATACGCAGTATTTT. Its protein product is CATSAHVSSTDTQYF.

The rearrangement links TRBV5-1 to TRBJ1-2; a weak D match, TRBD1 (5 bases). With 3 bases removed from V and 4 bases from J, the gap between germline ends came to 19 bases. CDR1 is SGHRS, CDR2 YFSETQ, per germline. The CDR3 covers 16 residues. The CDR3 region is CASSSGPSEGSYGYTF. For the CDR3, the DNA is TGCGCCAGCAGCTCGGGACCGTCGGAGGGTAGCTATGGCTACACCTTC. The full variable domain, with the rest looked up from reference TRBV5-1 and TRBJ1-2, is KAGVTQTPRYLIKTRGQQVTLSCSPISGHRSVSWYQQTPGQGLQFLFEYFSETQRNKGNFPGRFSGRQFSNSRSEMNVSTLELGDSALYLCASSSGPSEGSYGYTFGSGTRLTVV.

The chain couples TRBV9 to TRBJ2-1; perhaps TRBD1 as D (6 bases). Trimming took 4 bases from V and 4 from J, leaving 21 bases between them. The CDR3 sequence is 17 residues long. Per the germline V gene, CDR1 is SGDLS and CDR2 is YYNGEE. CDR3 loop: CASSPGTGSKHYNEQFF. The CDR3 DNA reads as TGTGCCAGCAGCCCGGGAACAGGGTCTAAGCATTACAATGAGCAGTTCTTC.

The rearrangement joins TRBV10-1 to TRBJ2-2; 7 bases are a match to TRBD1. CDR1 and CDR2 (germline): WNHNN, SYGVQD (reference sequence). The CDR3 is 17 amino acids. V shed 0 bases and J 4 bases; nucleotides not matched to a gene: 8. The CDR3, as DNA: TGCGCCAGCAGTGAGTCGGAATGGGGGACAGCCACCGGGGAGCTGTTTTTT. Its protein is CASSESEWGTATGELFF.

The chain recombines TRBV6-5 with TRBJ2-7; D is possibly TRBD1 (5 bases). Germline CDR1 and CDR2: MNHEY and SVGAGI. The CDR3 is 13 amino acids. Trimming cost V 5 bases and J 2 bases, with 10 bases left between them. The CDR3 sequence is CASSPTAAYEQYV. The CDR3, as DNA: TGTGCCAGCAGTCCGACAGCAGCCTACGAGCAGTACGTC.

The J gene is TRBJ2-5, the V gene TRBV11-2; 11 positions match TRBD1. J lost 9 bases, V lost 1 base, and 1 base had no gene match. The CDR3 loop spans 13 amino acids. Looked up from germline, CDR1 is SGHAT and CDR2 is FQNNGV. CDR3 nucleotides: TGTGCCAGCAGCTTAGTGGGACAGGGGGCCCAGTACTTC. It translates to CASSLVGQGAQYF. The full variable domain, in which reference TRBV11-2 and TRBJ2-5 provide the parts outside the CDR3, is EAGVAQSPRYKIIEKRQSVAFWCNPISGHATLYWYQQILGQGPKLLIQFQNNGVVDDSQLPKDRFSAERLKGVDSTLKIQPAKLEDSAVYLCASSLVGQGAQYFGPGTRLLVL.

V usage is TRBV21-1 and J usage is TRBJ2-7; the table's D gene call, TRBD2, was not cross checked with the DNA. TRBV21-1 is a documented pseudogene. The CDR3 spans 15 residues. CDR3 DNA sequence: TGTGCCAGCAGCCCGATGGCGCGGAGCTCCTACGAGCAGTACTTC. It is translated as CASSPMARSSYEQYF.

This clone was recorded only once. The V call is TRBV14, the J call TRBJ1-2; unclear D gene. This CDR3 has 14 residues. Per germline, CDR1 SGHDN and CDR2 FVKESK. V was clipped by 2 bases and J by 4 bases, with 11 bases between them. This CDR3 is CASSQSTLAYGYTF. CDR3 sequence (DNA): TGTGCCAGCAGCCAAAGTACTCTCGCCTATGGCTACACCTTC.

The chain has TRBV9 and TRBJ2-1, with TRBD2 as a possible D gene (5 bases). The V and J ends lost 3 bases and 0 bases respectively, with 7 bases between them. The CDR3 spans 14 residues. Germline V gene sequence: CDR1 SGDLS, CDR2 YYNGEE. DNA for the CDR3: TGTGCCAGCAGCGATGCGGGCTCCTACAATGAGCAGTTCTTC. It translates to CASSDAGSYNEQFF.

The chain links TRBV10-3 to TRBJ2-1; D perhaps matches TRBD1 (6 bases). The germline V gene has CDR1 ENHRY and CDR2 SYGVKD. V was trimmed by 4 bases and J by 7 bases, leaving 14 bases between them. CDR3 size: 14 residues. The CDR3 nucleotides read TGTGCCATCAGTGCTTTGGGGGCAGGGAATGAGCAGTTCTTC. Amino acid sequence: CAISALGAGNEQFF.